Below, 13 T cell receptor beta chains from the same sample are listed, as sequenced in a study of T cell changes during pregnancy in multiple sclerosis (dated by TCRdb to between 2017 and 2020). Library construction relied on the immunoSEQ multiplex PCR assay. TCRdb took over this immuneACCESS table, retaining in-frame rearrangements with V and J assigned. Such tables are incomplete; in checked studies, under half of the missing clones stem from an unresolved V gene, and the remainder is unexplained. The sample table shows 50,000 to 70,000 clones, and roughly 92% are seen once. The top ten clones comprise about 0.85% of the sample. The specimen was peripheral blood, collected in the first trimester of pregnancy. These receptors were taken from a female donor with multiple sclerosis, enrolled in a pregnancy study.

A note on this clone: Other DNA sequences of this sample code for an identical CDR3. The chain joins TRBV5-4 to TRBJ1-4; D is possibly TRBD1 (6 bases). CDR3 length: 17 amino acids. Trimming took off 0 bases at V and 3 bases at J, with 15 bases between the two ends. Per germline, CDR1 SGHNT and CDR2 YYREEE (reference sequence). The chain's CDR3 is CASSLGFAGGPNEKLFF. CDR3 DNA: TGTGCCAGCAGCTTGGGGTTTGCGGGGGGCCCTAATGAAAAACTGTTTTTT.

V gene TRBV6-6 combines with J gene TRBJ1-6; D is unresolved. The germline V and J ends were trimmed by 6 bases and 6 bases, with 6 bases remaining between them. The germline CDR1 and CDR2 sequences are MNHNY and SVGAGI (reference sequence). CDR3 length: 12 amino acids. The CDR3 DNA is TGTGCCAGCAGCCTTATTAATTCACCCCTCCACTTT. Residues: CASSLINSPLHF.

The rearrangement joins TRBV15 to TRBJ2-7; D is undetermined. This CDR3 is 15 amino acids long. The V and J ends lost 0 bases and 2 bases respectively, with 11 bases between them. CDR1 is LNHNV and CDR2 is YYDKDF in the germline V gene (reference sequence). CDR3 nucleotide sequence: TGTGCCACCAGCAGAGATGATAGAGGAGCCTACGAGCAGTACTTC. Encoded protein: CATSRDDRGAYEQYF.

The V and J genes are TRBV6-6 and TRBJ2-1; 9 positions match TRBD1. V lost 6 bases, J lost 8 bases, and 8 bases stayed unmatched. This CDR3 region has 14 residues. CDR1 and CDR2 (germline): MNHNY, SVGAGI (reference sequence). CDR3 protein: CASRGDRDSDEQFF. The CDR3 DNA sequence: TGTGCCAGCAGGGGGGACAGGGATTCGGATGAGCAGTTCTTC.

This sequence joins TRBV6-1 and TRBJ2-5, with D perhaps TRBD1 (7 bases). The V gene lost 4 bases and the J gene lost 1 base, with 16 bases spanning the gap. Germline loops: CDR1 MNHNS, CDR2 SASEGT. This CDR3 spans 16 amino acids. In nucleotides, the CDR3 is TGTGCCAGCAGTGTTGAGCCCAGGGGGGTCCAAGAGACCCAGTACTTC. Its translation is CASSVEPRGVQETQYF.

The V and J genes are TRBV6-6 and TRBJ1-1; TRBD1 matches 9 bases. CDR1 and CDR2 (germline): MNHNY, SVGAGI (reference sequence). CDR3 length: 15 residues. The V and J ends lost 2 bases and 5 bases, in that order; junction bases with no gene match: 6. The CDR3 DNA sequence: TGTGCCAGCAGTTACGGGACAGGGAGGTATACTGAAGCTTTCTTT. Its protein is CASSYGTGRYTEAFF.

This clone has only one observation. This chain connects TRBV14 to TRBJ2-5, with 9 bases that match TRBD2. The junction had 10 bases not matched to a gene; V was cut back by 1 base and J by 4 bases. CDR1 and CDR2 from the germline V gene are SGHDN and FVKESK. This CDR3 is built from 17 residues. Written as DNA, the CDR3 is TGTGCCAGCAGCCAAGGAGTAGCGGGGGCCTATAGAGAGACCCAGTACTTC. The encoded protein is CASSQGVAGAYRETQYF.

The CDR3, as DNA: TGTGCCAGCAGCTTGGGACTAGCGGGGAGGGAGACCCAGTACTTC. The encoded protein is CASSLGLAGRETQYF. V gene TRBV7-3 combines with J gene TRBJ2-5, with 13 positions matching TRBD2. The CDR3 consists of 15 residues. Losses at the gene ends were 3 bases for V and 5 bases for J; bases not matched to a gene: 3. Per the germline V gene, CDR1 is SGHTA and CDR2 is FQGTGA.

The chain has TRBV11-2 and TRBJ2-1; possible D gene TRBD1, 7 bases. CDR3 length: 16 amino acids. Germline-derived CDR1 and CDR2 are SGHAT and FQNNGV. Trimming pared 5 bases from V and 1 base from J, leaving 15 bases between. The DNA for the CDR3 is TGTGCCAGCAGCCCCAGGGGGGCCCTATCCTACAATGAGCAGTTCTTC. Residues: CASSPRGALSYNEQFF.

The chain uses TRBV19 and TRBJ1-2, with D hard to call. CDR1 LNHDA and CDR2 SQIVND come from the germline V gene (reference sequence). Deletions cut 8 bases from V and 4 bases from J, with 11 bases between. CDR3 length: 12 residues. CDR3 bases: TGTGCCAGTGTTGAGGGCCTCTATGGCTACACCTTC. Amino acid sequence: CASVEGLYGYTF.

The chain links TRBV2 to TRBJ2-7; 9 bases map to TRBD1. Trimming took 8 bases from V and 3 from J; bases not matched to a gene: 5. The germline gives CDR1 SNHLY, CDR2 FYNNEI. The CDR3 totals 13 residues. The CDR3, as DNA: TGTGCCAGCCAGGGACAGGGCCGCTACGAGCAGTACTTC. Residues: CASQGQGRYEQYF.

This chain joins TRBV5-6 and TRBJ1-2; 10 bases line up with TRBD1. Germline CDR1 is SGHDT and CDR2 is YYEEEE. V lost 4 bases, J lost 2 bases, and 2 bases stayed unmatched. The CDR3 is 14 residues long. CDR3 DNA sequence: TGTGCCAGCAGCCAGGACAGGGGGAACTATGGCTACACCTTC. It encodes CASSQDRGNYGYTF.

The chain couples TRBV5-1 to TRBJ1-6; D gene unclear. Trimming pared 2 bases from V and 1 base from J, leaving 10 bases between. Germline V gene lookup returns CDR1 SGHRS and CDR2 YFSETQ. The CDR3 sequence is 16 residues long. CDR3 DNA sequence: TGCGCCAGCAGCTTACATAGCCCTTCCTATAATTCACCCCTCCACTTT. Its translation: CASSLHSPSYNSPLHF.